A single sample gave rise to the 25 T cell receptor beta chains below, sequenced in a study of T cell responses to AZD1222 COVID-19 vaccine. Here immunoSEQ multiplex PCR was the method, and the copy in TCRdb shows in-frame clones only, minus some. The data contain about 100,000 clones, 70% to 90% of them singletons. The material was peripheral blood, obtained on day 0 of AZD1222 vaccination. All receptors derive from an adult in good health.

Notes on this clone: Other DNA sequences within the sample encode an identical CDR3. V is TRBV9 and J is TRBJ2-3; tentatively, D is TRBD1 or TRBD2 (7 bases each). V lost 2 bases and J lost 4, with 11 bases in between. Germline CDR1 and CDR2: SGDLS and YYNGEE. The CDR3 loop spans 14 amino acids. This CDR3 is CASSVGGTADTQYF. DNA of the CDR3: TGTGCCAGCAGCGTCGGGGGGACAGCAGATACGCAGTATTTT.

J is TRBJ1-1 and V is TRBV12-3 or TRBV12-4; D gene unclear. The CDR3 runs to 13 residues. V dropped 6 bases and J dropped 2 bases, with 10 bases sitting between them. The CDR3 region is CASSPTVNTEAFF. In DNA, the CDR3 is TGTGCCAGCAGCCCCACAGTTAACACTGAAGCTTTCTTT.

A single count supports this clone. V is TRBV27 and J is TRBJ1-4, with a tentative D call TRBD1 (6 bases). This CDR3 region has 14 residues. Deletions cut 5 bases from V and 1 base from J, with 8 bases between. The V gene's germline CDR1 is MNHEY and CDR2 SMNVEV (reference sequence). CDR3 sequence reads: CASSRTVTNEKLFF. DNA of the CDR3: TGTGCCAGCAGTCGGACAGTAACTAATGAAAAACTGTTTTTT.

The chain recombines TRBV28 with TRBJ1-2, with D possibly matching TRBD1 (5 bases). Trimming removed 5 bases from V and 5 bases from J, with 15 bases in between. Looked up from germline, CDR1 is MDHEN and CDR2 is SYDVKM. The CDR3 is made up of 14 amino acids. The CDR3 bases are TGTGCCAGCAGTCCAAGAGAGGGGAGATATGGCTACACCTTC. This encodes CASSPREGRYGYTF.

This clone was counted between two and nine times. Within the sample, other DNA sequences also encode this same CDR3. This chain joins TRBV5-1 and TRBJ1-6; D not certain. CDR1 and CDR2 from the germline V gene are SGHRS and YFSETQ. V lost 4 bases and J 0 bases, leaving 11 bases between the germline ends. CDR3 length: 16 amino acids. CDR3 residues: CASSLNPSSYNSPLHF. Here the CDR3 DNA reads TGCGCCAGCAGCCTAAATCCGAGCTCCTATAATTCACCCCTCCACTTT.

The V and J genes are TRBV9 and TRBJ2-2, with TRBD1 as a possible D gene (6 bases). V lost 3 bases and J lost 0, with 15 bases in between. Germline lookup yields CDR1 SGDLS and CDR2 YYNGEE. The CDR3 runs 17 residues. The CDR3 DNA follows: TGTGCCAGCAGCGCCTCCGGGACAATGGCGAACACCGGGGAGCTGTTTTTT. As protein: CASSASGTMANTGELFF. The variable domain in full, with the rest retrieved from reference TRBV9 and TRBJ2-2, is DSGVTQTPKHLITATGQRVTLRCSPRSGDLSVYWYQQSLDQGLQFLIQYYNGEERAKGNILERFSAQQFPDLHSELNLSSLELGDSALYFCASSASGTMANTGELFFGEGSRLTVL.

The chain's CDR3 is CASSPLPDRGHDYTF. CDR3 bases: TGTGCCAGCTCACCACTACCGGACAGGGGGCATGACTACACCTTC. The chain is built from TRBV18 and TRBJ1-2; 11 nucleotides match TRBD1. Per the germline V gene, CDR1 is KGHSH and CDR2 is LQKENI. The CDR3 contains 15 residues. The junction had 8 bases not matched to a gene; V was cut back by 1 base and J by 10 bases.

This clone showed up just a few times. This chain joins TRBV4-1 and TRBJ1-1; 10 nucleotides match TRBD1. CDR1 is MGHRA, CDR2 YSYEKL, per germline. The CDR3 length is 14 residues. V shed 2 bases, J shed 11 bases, and the junction held 8 bases outside the gene matches. The CDR3 DNA is TGCGCCAGCAGCCAACCGGGACAGGGGAGGCTGGCTTTCTTT. Protein: CASSQPGQGRLAFF.

Here the CDR3 DNA reads TGTGCCAGCAGTCCCCTTGGGCGGGGGTACCAAGAGACCCAGTACTTC. This gives the protein CASSPLGRGYQETQYF. V is TRBV27 and J is TRBJ2-5, with TRBD2 matching over 7 bases. Germline-derived CDR1 and CDR2 are MNHEY and SMNVEV (reference sequence). The CDR3 consists of 16 residues. V shed 5 bases and J 0 bases; nucleotides not matched to a gene: 9.

V usage is TRBV3-1 (or the pseudogene TRBV3-2) and J usage is TRBJ2-7; 7 bases are a match to TRBD1. Germline assignment: CDR1 LGHDT and CDR2 YNNKEL (reference sequence). V was clipped by 1 base and J by 7 bases; unmatched bases: 7. The CDR3 length is 14 residues. CDR3 nucleotides: TGTGCCAGCAGCCAAGCTCAGGGGGTCGGGGAGCAGTACTTC. Its translation: CASSQAQGVGEQYF.

This rearrangement joins TRBV11-2 to TRBJ1-1; D is unresolved. Germline V CDR1 and CDR2: SGHAT, FQNNGV. The V end lost 0 bases, the J end lost 1 base, and 6 bases lay between the germline ends. The CDR3 is 14 residues long. The CDR3 DNA reads TGTGCCAGCAGCTTAGATCATCAGAACACTGAAGCTTTCTTT. Its protein product is CASSLDHQNTEAFF.

This chain links TRBV19 with TRBJ2-2; D uncertain. The ends were cut back, 5 bases at V and 0 bases at J, with 10 bases in the middle. This CDR3 spans 15 amino acids. Germline values: CDR1 LNHDA, CDR2 SQIVND (reference sequence). The CDR3 loop reads CASSRQDPNTGELFF. Written as DNA, the CDR3 is TGTGCCAGTAGTCGGCAGGACCCGAACACCGGGGAGCTGTTTTTT. The whole variable domain, remainder taken from reference TRBV19 and TRBJ2-2, is DGGITQSPKYLFRKEGQNVTLSCEQNLNHDAMYWYRQDPGQGLRLIYYSQIVNDFQKGDIAEGYSVSREKKESFPLTVTSAQKNPTAFYLCASSRQDPNTGELFFGEGSRLTVL.

This clone was detected once. The rearrangement uses TRBV19 and TRBJ1-5, with D hard to call. Germline assignment: CDR1 LNHDA and CDR2 SQIVND (reference sequence). CDR3 length: 12 residues. V lost 11 bases, J lost 4 bases, and 12 bases lay in between. The CDR3 DNA follows: TGTGCCTCCCTCGGGAGGAATCAGCCCCAGCATTTT. Translating gives CASLGRNQPQHF.

This clone was counted a single time. The chain carries TRBV5-6 and TRBJ1-2; TRBD1 agrees at 9 bases. Germline lookup yields CDR1 SGHDT and CDR2 YYEEEE. The CDR3 runs to 13 residues. J was trimmed by 7 bases and V by 0 bases; bases with no gene match: 1. CDR3 coding DNA: TGTGCCAGCAGCTTGGGACAGGGGGTTGGCTACACCTTC. This sequence encodes CASSLGQGVGYTF.

The chain uses TRBV16 and TRBJ1-5; 10 bases align to TRBD1. CDR3 length: 15 residues. Germline lookup yields CDR1 KGHSY and CDR2 FQNENV. Trimming at V came to 0 bases and at J to 7 bases, leaving 3 bases not matched to a gene. This CDR3 is CASSQSGQGSQPQHF. Here the CDR3 DNA reads TGTGCCAGCAGCCAATCGGGACAGGGGAGCCAGCCCCAGCATTTT.

This clone occurred a few times. The chain's CDR3 is CASSLLQGTGVRSFF. For the CDR3, the DNA is TGTGCCAGCAGCCTCCTCCAGGGGACAGGGGTCCGATCCTTCTTT. The J gene is TRBJ1-1, the V gene TRBV7-9; the match to TRBD1 covers 10 bases. The CDR3 is made up of 15 amino acids. CDR1 is SEHNR and CDR2 is FQNEAQ in the germline V gene (reference sequence). J was trimmed by 14 bases and V by 5 bases; bases with no gene match: 17.

The V call is TRBV3-1 (or the pseudogene TRBV3-2), the J call TRBJ2-2; D unclear. CDR1 is LGHDT, CDR2 YNNKEL, per germline (reference sequence). V was trimmed by 3 bases and J by 2 bases, leaving 10 bases between them. The CDR3 runs 15 residues. In nucleotides, the CDR3 is TGTGCCAGCAGCCAGGGCGGATTAAACACCGGGGAGCTGTTTTTT. Protein sequence: CASSQGGLNTGELFF.

The chain is built from TRBV10-1 and TRBJ1-5, with D maybe TRBD1 (5 bases). The V gene's germline CDR1 is WNHNN and CDR2 SYGVQD (reference sequence). Trimming left V 4 bases short and J 5 bases short, with 9 bases between. The CDR3 loop spans 13 amino acids. The CDR3 sequence is CASSGQLDQPQHF. The CDR3 nucleotides are TGCGCCAGCAGTGGACAGCTCGATCAGCCCCAGCATTTT.

The V and J genes are TRBV7-9 and TRBJ2-3; TRBD1 aligns across 8 bases. The V and J ends lost 3 bases and 0 bases, in that order; junction bases with no gene match: 2. Germline V gene lookup returns CDR1 SEHNR and CDR2 FQNEAQ (reference sequence). This CDR3 has 15 amino acids. This chain's CDR3 is CASSFTGGSTDTQYF. The CDR3 DNA sequence: TGTGCCAGCAGCTTCACAGGGGGAAGCACAGATACGCAGTATTTT. Full variable domain (rest looked up from reference TRBV7-9 and TRBJ2-3): DTGVSQNPRHKITKRGQNVTFRCDPISEHNRLYWYRQTLGQGPEFLTYFQNEAQLEKSRLLSDRFSAERPKGSFSTLEIQRTEQGDSAMYLCASSFTGGSTDTQYFGPGTRLTVL.

V is TRBV5-4 and J is TRBJ2-1, with TRBD2 as a possible D gene (6 bases). The germline V gene has CDR1 SGHNT and CDR2 YYREEE (reference sequence). The CDR3 is 15 residues long. Trimming shortened V by 2 bases and J by 0 bases, and 9 bases separated the two germline ends. The CDR3 coding sequence is TGTGCCAGCAGCTTATTGGAGGGCTCCTACAATGAGCAGTTCTTC. Protein: CASSLLEGSYNEQFF.

The J gene is TRBJ2-1, the V gene TRBV6-1; TRBD2 matches at 10 bases. CDR3 size: 14 residues. Germline-derived CDR1 and CDR2 are MNHNS and SASEGT. With 3 bases clipped from V and 9 bases from J, the junction kept 5 bases outside the gene matches. CDR3 nucleotides: TGTGCCAGCAGTGACCTAGCGGGGGCAGGTGAGCAGTTCTTC. This codes for CASSDLAGAGEQFF.

This chain joins TRBV4-1 and TRBJ2-3; 11 positions agree with TRBD2. The CDR3 has 19 residues. J was trimmed by 0 bases and V by 0 bases; bases with no gene match: 8. Germline V CDR1 and CDR2: MGHRA, YSYEKL. CDR3 amino acids: CASSQDPSSGGYSTDTQYF. In DNA, the CDR3 is TGCGCCAGCAGCCAAGATCCTTCTAGCGGGGGGTATAGCACAGATACGCAGTATTTT.

This clone has a single count. The chain employs TRBV7-9 and TRBJ2-7; D is undetermined. Trimming cost V 5 bases and J 7 bases, with 24 bases left between them. The CDR3 contains 16 residues. Germline assignment: CDR1 SEHNR and CDR2 FQNEAQ (reference sequence). The CDR3 spells CASSTPLAIPPPEQYF. CDR3 sequence (DNA): TGTGCCAGCAGCACACCCCTTGCGATCCCCCCCCCGGAGCAGTACTTC.

This rearrangement joins TRBV19 to TRBJ2-2; D not resolved. V lost 4 bases to trimming and J lost 4 bases, with 7 bases between them. The CDR3 length is 13 residues. Germline V gives CDR1 LNHDA, CDR2 SQIVND (reference sequence). The CDR3, as DNA: TGTGCCAGTAGTAGAGGTACCACCGGGGAGCTGTTTTTT. Residues: CASSRGTTGELFF.

This clone came up a few times. The chain links TRBV7-9 to TRBJ2-7; no definite D call. Germline V gene lookup returns CDR1 SEHNR and CDR2 FQNEAQ (reference sequence). V lost 1 base to trimming and J lost 3 bases, with 4 bases between them. CDR3 length: 12 amino acids. The CDR3 DNA is TGTGCCAGCAGCTTAGAGGTCTACGAGCAGTACTTC. Translation: CASSLEVYEQYF.